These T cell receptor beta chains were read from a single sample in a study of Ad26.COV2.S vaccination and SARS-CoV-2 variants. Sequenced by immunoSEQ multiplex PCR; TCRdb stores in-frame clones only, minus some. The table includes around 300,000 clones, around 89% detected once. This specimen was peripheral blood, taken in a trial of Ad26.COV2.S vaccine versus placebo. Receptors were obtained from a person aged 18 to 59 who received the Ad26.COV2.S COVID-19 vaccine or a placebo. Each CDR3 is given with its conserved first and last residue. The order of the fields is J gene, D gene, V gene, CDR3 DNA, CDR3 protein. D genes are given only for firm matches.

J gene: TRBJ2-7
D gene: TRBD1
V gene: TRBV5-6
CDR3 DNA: TGTGCCAGCAGCATACCGGGACAGACCTACGAGCAGTACTTC
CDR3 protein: CASSIPGQTYEQYF

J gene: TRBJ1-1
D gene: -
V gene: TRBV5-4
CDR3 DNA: TGTGCCAGCAGCTGGGCCGGGGGGGCCGGGACTGAAGCTTTCTTT
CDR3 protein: CASSWAGGAGTEAFF

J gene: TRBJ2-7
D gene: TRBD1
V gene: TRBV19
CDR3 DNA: TGTGCCAGTAGTGGAACCGGGACAGGGGAAACCTACGAGCAGTACTTC
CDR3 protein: CASSGTGTGETYEQYF

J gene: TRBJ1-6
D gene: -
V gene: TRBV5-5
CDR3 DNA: TGTGCCAGCAGCTTGGAGGGGGAAGGTTTTGTAAATAATTCACCCCTCCACTTT
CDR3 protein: CASSLEGEGFVNNSPLHF

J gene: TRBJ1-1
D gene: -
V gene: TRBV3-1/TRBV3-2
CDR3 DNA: TGTGCCAGCAGCCAAGACCGGGGCACTGAAGCTTTCTTT
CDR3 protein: CASSQDRGTEAFF

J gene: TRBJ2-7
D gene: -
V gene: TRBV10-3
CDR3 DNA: TGTGCCATCAGTGAGTCGAAGGTAGCGGATACTTCCTACGAGCAGTACTTC
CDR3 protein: CAISESKVADTSYEQYF

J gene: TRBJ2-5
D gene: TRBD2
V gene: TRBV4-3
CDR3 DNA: TGCGCCAGCAGCCAAGGCCTAGCGGGGCCCCAAGAGACCCAGTACTTC
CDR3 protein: CASSQGLAGPQETQYF

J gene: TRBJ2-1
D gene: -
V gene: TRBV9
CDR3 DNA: TGTGCCAGCAGCGTAGAAGGACACTACAATGAGCAGTTCTTC
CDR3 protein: CASSVEGHYNEQFF

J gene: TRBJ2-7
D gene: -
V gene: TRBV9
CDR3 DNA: TGTGCCAGCAGCGCCGGTGGGGGGTGGATCGGCGAGCAGTACTTC
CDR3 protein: CASSAGGGWIGEQYF

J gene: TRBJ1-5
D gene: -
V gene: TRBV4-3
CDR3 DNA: TGCGCCAGCAGCCAAGAATGGGAGAATCAGCCCCAGCATTTT
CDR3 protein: CASSQEWENQPQHF